This T cell receptor (beta chain) stems from a study of vaccination and CD4 T cells after COVID-19. Overall study: Each post-COVID sample was drawn after diagnosis, and the median interval was approximately 96 days (range 35 to 161).

Germline V CDR1 and CDR2: MGHDK, SYGVNS. Trimming left V 2 bases short and J 11 bases short, with 12 bases between. The CDR3 contains 12 residues. The treatment is: roughly ten-day PBMC culture with coronavirus spike peptide pools or control peptides (ViraFEST assay). One should note that the unexposed donor's CD4+ T cells were collected before the COVID-19 pandemic (2011-2018). Oncomine TCR Beta short-read sequencing was applied to DNA from cultured CD4+ T cells. From cultured CD4+ T cells, genomic DNA was extracted. In TCRdb, the PCR reads were re-called with MiXCR into one record per CDR3 protein. Here the sample spans some 9,900 distinct CDR3 sequences, around 30% being singletons. Notes on this clonotype: Its target is not known.

Sequenced: CD4+ T cells from blood, cultured in vitro. The chain links TRBV25-1 to TRBJ1-1; the D gene is possibly TRBD1 (5 bases). This sequence was found in a human donor in good health. CDR3 nucleotide sequence: TGTGCCAGCAGTGAACCCGGCAGGGCCGCTTTCTTT. This translates into CASSEPGRAAFF.